A single sample is the source of the 24 T cell receptor beta chains below, sequenced in a study of T cells expressing NK-cell markers. TCRdb re-called the 5' RACE reads and catalogs CDR3 proteins one per entry, DNA excluded. The sample data list about 390,000 distinct CDR3 sequences. Sequences were obtained from blood T cells: a sorted CD56 or NKG2C T cell subset, CD4+ or CD8+ T cells, or bulk PBMC T cells (not recorded which). All receptors come from a woman aged 45-59 years in good health.

The rearrangement uses TRBV7-2 and TRBJ2-3; lacking DNA, the TRBD2 call made by TCRdb goes unchecked. The CDR3 sequence is 14 residues long. The V gene's germline CDR1 is SGHTA and CDR2 FQGNSA. The CDR3 is CASSLVWTADTQYF.

This sequence joins TRBV5-1 and TRBJ1-1. Germline CDR1 and CDR2: SGHRS and YFSETQ. This CDR3 spans 15 amino acids. CDR3 in amino acids: CASSLLTGWNSEAFF.

This chain uses TRBV5-6 with TRBJ1-1; no DNA is available, so the TRBD1 call from TCRdb remains unchecked. There are 13 residues in the CDR3. Germline V gene data show CDR1 as SGHDT and CDR2 as YYEEEE. CDR3 amino acids: CASSNVGGVEAFF.

The rearrangement uses TRBV29-1 and TRBJ1-5; no DNA is available, so the TRBD1 call from TCRdb remains unchecked. This CDR3 has 12 residues. Germline CDR1 reads SQVTM; CDR2 reads ANQGSEA. The CDR3 sequence is CSPPRKLRPQHF. Full variable domain (outside the CDR3, taken from reference TRBV29-1 and TRBJ1-5): SAVISQKPSRDICQRGTSLTIQCQVDSQVTMMFWYRQQPGQSLTLIATANQGSEATYESGFVIDKFPISRPNLTFSTLTVSNMSPEDSSIYLCSPPRKLRPQHFGDGTRLSIL.

V usage is TRBV4-1 and J usage is TRBJ2-7; TCRdb returns TRBD2, unconfirmable since there is no DNA. CDR1 MGHRA and CDR2 YSYEKL come from the germline V gene. This CDR3 spans 13 amino acids. This CDR3 is CASSRLADYEQYF.

The chain carries TRBV7-2 and TRBJ1-2; lacking DNA, the TRBD1 call made by TCRdb goes unchecked. Germline CDR1 is SGHTA and CDR2 is FQGNSA. The CDR3 spans 15 residues. The CDR3 reads CASSLTQGRAYGYTF.

The chain has TRBV5-1 and TRBJ1-4. Germline CDR1 is SGHRS and CDR2 is YFSETQ. The CDR3 length is 17 residues. CDR3 amino acids: CASSQDPTQRSNEKLFF. Supplemented by reference TRBV5-1 and TRBJ1-4, the full variable domain reads KAGVTQTPRYLIKTRGQQVTLSCSPISGHRSVSWYQQTPGQGLQFLFEYFSETQRNKGNFPGRFSGRQFSNSRSEMNVSTLELGDSALYLCASSQDPTQRSNEKLFFGSGTQLSVL.

This chain connects TRBV25-1 to TRBJ1-5; TCRdb gives TRBD1 as the D gene, but with no DNA this cannot be confirmed. Germline V gene data show CDR1 as MGHDK and CDR2 as SYGVNS. The CDR3 length is 13 residues. The CDR3 sequence: CASSVTGSQPQHF.

The CDR3 loop is CASSPTSDDNEQFF. The chain employs TRBV7-9 and TRBJ2-1; lacking DNA, the TRBD2 call made by TCRdb goes unchecked. In germline, CDR1 is SEHNR, CDR2 FQNEAQ (reference sequence). The CDR3 is 14 amino acids.

The chain links TRBV7-9 to TRBJ2-2; TCRdb gives TRBD2 as the D gene, but with no DNA this cannot be confirmed. CDR1 and CDR2 from the germline V gene are SEHNR and FQNEAQ (reference sequence). CDR3 size: 13 residues. The CDR3 spells CASRSTSAGELFF.

This chain links TRBV5-1 with TRBJ2-1; TCRdb picks TRBD2, but there is no DNA to check that call. The CDR3 spans 16 residues. Germline-derived CDR1 and CDR2 are SGHRS and YFSETQ. CDR3 residues: CASSLDILGGLGEQFF.

V and J are TRBV12-3 or TRBV12-4 and TRBJ1-1; no DNA is available, so the TRBD1 call from TCRdb remains unchecked. CDR3 length equals 14 residues. The CDR3 here is CASTRGPENTEAFF.

The V call is TRBV13, the J call TRBJ2-1. This CDR3 comprises 18 residues. The germline CDR1 and CDR2 sequences are PRHDT and FYEKMQ (reference sequence). CDR3 residues: CASSMGPISGGPYNEQFF.

The CDR3 spells CASSASVNTGELFF. This chain joins TRBV5-1 and TRBJ2-2. Germline assignment: CDR1 SGHRS and CDR2 YFSETQ. This CDR3 comprises 14 residues.

The chain carries TRBV6-5 and TRBJ2-3; checking the TCRdb D call of TRBD1 is not possible without DNA. There are 15 residues in the CDR3. Germline-derived CDR1 and CDR2 are MNHEY and SVGAGI. Here the CDR3 reads CASRDTLASTDTQYF.

The chain recombines TRBV4-1 with TRBJ2-5. This CDR3 spans 13 amino acids. Per the germline V gene, CDR1 is MGHRA and CDR2 is YSYEKL. The CDR3 spells CASSQTIQETQYF.

V usage is TRBV12-3 or TRBV12-4 and J usage is TRBJ2-2. The CDR3 length is 13 residues. CDR3 sequence: CASSLMDTGELFF.

V is TRBV5-1 and J is TRBJ2-5. Germline-derived CDR1 and CDR2 are SGHRS and YFSETQ. This CDR3 spans 16 amino acids. The CDR3 sequence is CASSLVSRHTLETQYF.

The chain links TRBV2 to TRBJ2-7; TCRdb calls TRBD1, which cannot be checked without DNA. The CDR3 is made up of 12 amino acids. CDR1 is SNHLY, CDR2 FYNNEI, per germline. CDR3 in amino acids: CASREQGFEQYF.

CDR3 in amino acids: CASRDTGVLNTEAFF. The V call is TRBV12-3 or TRBV12-4, the J call TRBJ1-1; with no DNA, the TCRdb D assignment of TRBD1 cannot be verified. This CDR3 contains 15 residues.

CDR3 protein: CASSSLDHQYF. The genes are TRBV25-1 and TRBJ2-4. The CDR3 is 11 residues long. Germline V gene data show CDR1 as MGHDK and CDR2 as SYGVNS.

The chain carries TRBV20-1 and TRBJ2-6; the TCRdb call, TRBD2, lacks DNA for checking. The germline gives CDR1 DFQATT, CDR2 SNEGSKA (reference sequence). The CDR3 has 17 amino acids. The CDR3 sequence is CSAGRLAGERGANVLTF.

CDR3 protein: CSARDPRTSGVSSYEQYF. V gene TRBV20-1 combines with J gene TRBJ2-7; TCRdb's assignment of TRBD2 cannot be checked, as there is no DNA. This CDR3 has 18 residues. Germline CDR1 DFQATT, CDR2 SNEGSKA (reference sequence).

This chain uses TRBV21-1 with TRBJ2-7; the TRBD2 assignment by TCRdb is unverifiable without DNA. TRBV21-1 is deemed a pseudogene. The CDR3 is 17 amino acids. The CDR3 reads CASSKAPGPLLRYEQYF.